A single TCR beta chain is shown here with its context. Its antigen is not known. The TCRbeta library was prepared with unique molecular identifiers. TCRdb reprocessed the PCR reads with MiXCR, giving one entry per CDR3 protein. The table records about 20,000 distinct CDR3 sequences, approximately 12% of them present only once. This sample was taken from a study of T-cell reconstitution after alpha-beta-depleted transplantation in children. Trimming removed 1 base at V and 1 base at J, with 7 bases between. The V gene's germline CDR1 is DFQATT and CDR2 SNEGSKA (reference sequence). The CDR3 sequence is 13 residues long. Whole-study findings and limits: Fresh T-cell production supplied most of the T-cell counts and diversity seen one year after transplant. Two months or so post-transplant, alpha-beta T cells reportedly derived from several hundred expanded graft clones.

This TCR came from a female patient between 2 and 10 years old who had a stem cell transplant for congenital amegakaryocytic thrombocytopenia, so the T cells may come from the graft donor. Sample: PBMCs, mostly from graft donor cells, taken 60 days after TCRalphabeta/CD19-depleted stem cell transplant. The V call is TRBV20-1, the J call TRBJ2-5; no reliable D call. CDR3 residues: CSARGAAQETQYF. CDR3 DNA sequence: TGCAGTGCTAGAGGGGCAGCCCAAGAGACCCAGTACTTC.